The rows below give T cell receptor beta chains drawn from one sample of a study of blood T cells in healthy people across ages. TCRdb ran MiXCR on the 5' RACE reads and lists one entry per CDR3 protein. This sample has around 650,000 distinct CDR3 sequences, with 40% to 50% found just once. The sequenced sample was blood. The receptors here all came from a man older than 75 in good health. The CDR3 runs from the conserved cysteine through the conserved F or W. A D gene is named only where the DNA matches it firmly. Not all rows give a size; the values are once, few, many and, for expanded clones, a class.

v_gene: TRBV20-1; d_gene: NA; j_gene: TRBJ2-2; abundance: once; CDR3nt: TGCAGTGCTAGACTTGCCAGGATGTCCACCGGGGAGCTGTTTTTT; CDR3aa: CSARLARMSTGELFF
v_gene: TRBV14; d_gene: TRBD2; j_gene: TRBJ2-7; abundance: NA; CDR3nt: TGTGCCAGCAGCTCAACTAGCGGAGGGGCCGAGCAGTACTTC; CDR3aa: CASSSTSGGAEQYF
v_gene: TRBV20-1; d_gene: NA; j_gene: TRBJ2-3; abundance: few; CDR3nt: TGCAGTGCTAGAGATGCCGCCACCCGCACAGATACGCAGTATTTT; CDR3aa: CSARDAATRTDTQYF
v_gene: TRBV1; d_gene: NA; j_gene: TRBJ2-7; abundance: NA; CDR3nt: TGCACCAGCCCTTATTCGGGGGAGCCCATAAGGGGGTACGAGCAGTACTTC; CDR3aa: CTSPYSGEPIRGYEQYF
v_gene: TRBV15; d_gene: NA; j_gene: TRBJ1-1; abundance: NA; CDR3nt: TGTGCCACCAGCAGAGACGAGGGACCAGCTTTCTTT; CDR3aa: CATSRDEGPAFF
v_gene: TRBV20-1; d_gene: TRBD2; j_gene: TRBJ2-1; abundance: NA; CDR3nt: TGCAGTGCTAGAAACGCGCTAGCGGGAGGGAGCTCCTACAATGAGCAGTTCTTC; CDR3aa: CSARNALAGGSSYNEQFF
v_gene: TRBV12-3/TRBV12-4; d_gene: TRBD2; j_gene: TRBJ2-7; abundance: NA; CDR3nt: TGTGCCAGCAGTTCACTACTAGCGGGAGGACCCTACGAGCAGTACTTC; CDR3aa: CASSSLLAGGPYEQYF
v_gene: TRBV16; d_gene: NA; j_gene: TRBJ2-1; abundance: few; CDR3nt: TGTGCCAGCAGCCAAGGGAATGAGCAGTTCTTC; CDR3aa: CASSQGNEQFF
v_gene: TRBV6-2/TRBV6-3; d_gene: TRBD1; j_gene: TRBJ2-7; abundance: NA; CDR3nt: TGTGCCAGCAGTCAACGGACAGGTATGGTTCACGAGCAGTACTTC; CDR3aa: CASSQRTGMVHEQYF
v_gene: TRBV2; d_gene: TRBD2; j_gene: TRBJ2-1; abundance: NA; CDR3nt: TGTGCCAGCCTACGGGGGGAGGTGAATAATGAGCAGTTCTTC; CDR3aa: CASLRGEVNNEQFF
v_gene: TRBV25-1; d_gene: NA; j_gene: TRBJ1-3; abundance: NA; CDR3nt: TGTGCCAGCAGTGGACGAGGGGGAGGAGGAAACACCGTATATTTT; CDR3aa: CASSGRGGGGNTVYF
v_gene: TRBV5-5; d_gene: TRBD2; j_gene: TRBJ2-2; abundance: NA; CDR3nt: TGTGCCAGCAGCAGAGTCGGGACTAGTGGGGCCGGGGAGCTGTTTTTT; CDR3aa: CASSRVGTSGAGELFF
v_gene: TRBV12-3/TRBV12-4; d_gene: TRBD2; j_gene: TRBJ2-2; abundance: NA; CDR3nt: TGTGCCAGCAGCATTAGCGGGGGGCCCACCGGGGAGCTGTTTTTT; CDR3aa: CASSISGGPTGELFF
v_gene: TRBV24-1; d_gene: NA; j_gene: TRBJ2-7; abundance: NA; CDR3nt: TGTGCCACCAGTGACCCCCAAGGAGCAGGCTTCTACAATGAGCAGTACTTC; CDR3aa: CATSDPQGAGFYNEQYF
v_gene: TRBV29-1; d_gene: NA; j_gene: TRBJ2-7; abundance: NA; CDR3nt: TGCAGCGTTGTTCCCGACAGTAGCCACGAGCAGTACTTC; CDR3aa: CSVVPDSSHEQYF
v_gene: TRBV20-1; d_gene: TRBD1; j_gene: TRBJ2-7; abundance: NA; CDR3nt: TGCAGTGCCAAGGACAGGGGCTACGAGCAGTACTTC; CDR3aa: CSAKDRGYEQYF
v_gene: TRBV12-3/TRBV12-4; d_gene: TRBD2; j_gene: TRBJ2-3; abundance: once; CDR3nt: TGTGCCAGCAAAACCGGGACTAGCGGGATCGCTTATAGCACAGATACGCAGTATTTT; CDR3aa: CASKTGTSGIAYSTDTQYF
v_gene: TRBV11-3; d_gene: TRBD1; j_gene: TRBJ2-1; abundance: NA; CDR3nt: TGTGCCAGCAGCTTAGTACAGGGGGCGCGGAATGAGCAGTTCTTC; CDR3aa: CASSLVQGARNEQFF
v_gene: TRBV20-1; d_gene: NA; j_gene: TRBJ1-2; abundance: NA; CDR3nt: TGCAGTGCTAGAGTCCGGGTTGGCGGCGATGGCTACACCTTC; CDR3aa: CSARVRVGGDGYTF
v_gene: TRBV3-1; d_gene: NA; j_gene: TRBJ2-3; abundance: NA; CDR3nt: TGTGCCAGCAGCCAAGATCGTGGGAACACAGATACGCAGTATTTT; CDR3aa: CASSQDRGNTDTQYF
v_gene: TRBV6-1; d_gene: NA; j_gene: TRBJ2-6; abundance: few; CDR3nt: TGTGCCAGCAGTTCCCCGGCCTCTGGGGCCAACGTCCTGACTTTC; CDR3aa: CASSSPASGANVLTF
v_gene: TRBV4-3; d_gene: NA; j_gene: TRBJ1-3; abundance: NA; CDR3nt: TGCGCCAGCAGCCAAGATAGGGGTCACTCTGGAAACACCATATATTTT; CDR3aa: CASSQDRGHSGNTIYF
v_gene: TRBV27; d_gene: TRBD2; j_gene: TRBJ2-7; abundance: many; CDR3nt: TGTGCCAGCAGTTTATCGGGGACTAGCGGGATGATGTACGAGCAGTACTTC; CDR3aa: CASSLSGTSGMMYEQYF
v_gene: TRBV2; d_gene: NA; j_gene: TRBJ1-2; abundance: few; CDR3nt: TGTGCCAGCAGTACGACAGGAATCCATGGCTACACCTTC; CDR3aa: CASSTTGIHGYTF
v_gene: TRBV28; d_gene: TRBD2; j_gene: TRBJ2-5; abundance: NA; CDR3nt: TGTGCCAGCAGTTTATTCGTTAGACTAGCGGGATTTAGTGAGACCCAGTACTTC; CDR3aa: CASSLFVRLAGFSETQYF
v_gene: TRBV6-1; d_gene: TRBD1; j_gene: TRBJ1-6; abundance: NA; CDR3nt: TGTGCCAGCAGTCTAACATACCCCTCGCAGGGGGGAGGACCCCTCCACTTT; CDR3aa: CASSLTYPSQGGGPLHF
v_gene: TRBV5-4; d_gene: TRBD2; j_gene: TRBJ2-1; abundance: NA; CDR3nt: TGTGCCAGCAGCTCGGGAGGGGCCAGCTCCTACAATGAGCAGTTCTTC; CDR3aa: CASSSGGASSYNEQFF
v_gene: TRBV11-2; d_gene: NA; j_gene: TRBJ2-3; abundance: NA; CDR3nt: TGTGCCAGCAGCTTGATTAATTCTAACACAGATACGCAGTATTTT; CDR3aa: CASSLINSNTDTQYF
v_gene: TRBV3-1; d_gene: NA; j_gene: TRBJ2-3; abundance: NA; CDR3nt: TGTGCCAGCAGCCAGGTCACAGGGACAGATACGCAGTATTTT; CDR3aa: CASSQVTGTDTQYF
v_gene: TRBV5-1; d_gene: NA; j_gene: TRBJ1-1; abundance: NA; CDR3nt: TGCGCCAGCACCGGCGGAGTATTGAACACTGAAGCTTTCTTT; CDR3aa: CASTGGVLNTEAFF
v_gene: TRBV29-1; d_gene: NA; j_gene: TRBJ1-4; abundance: NA; CDR3nt: TGCAGCGCTGAATTGGCTGGTGAAAAACTGTTTTTT; CDR3aa: CSAELAGEKLFF
v_gene: TRBV6-2/TRBV6-3; d_gene: NA; j_gene: TRBJ1-1; abundance: NA; CDR3nt: TGTGCCAGTCGGTCCTCGACTGGCACTGAAGCTTTCTTT; CDR3aa: CASRSSTGTEAFF
v_gene: TRBV4-2; d_gene: TRBD2; j_gene: TRBJ2-3; abundance: NA; CDR3nt: TGTGCCAGCAGCCAAGCCGCGGGAGGGGGGACAGATACGCAGTATTTT; CDR3aa: CASSQAAGGGTDTQYF
v_gene: TRBV15; d_gene: TRBD1; j_gene: TRBJ1-4; abundance: few; CDR3nt: TGTGCCACCAGCAGACGACAGGGAACAACTAATGAAAAACTGTTTTTT; CDR3aa: CATSRRQGTTNEKLFF
v_gene: TRBV7-4; d_gene: NA; j_gene: TRBJ1-5; abundance: NA; CDR3nt: TGTGCCAGCAGCCCCGACAGCGTTAGCAATCAGCCCCAGCATTTT; CDR3aa: CASSPDSVSNQPQHF
v_gene: TRBV27; d_gene: TRBD1; j_gene: TRBJ1-2; abundance: once; CDR3nt: TGTGCCAGCAGTTTACGGTCAGGGGGCAACTATGGCTACACCTTC; CDR3aa: CASSLRSGGNYGYTF
v_gene: TRBV20-1; d_gene: NA; j_gene: TRBJ2-5; abundance: many; CDR3nt: TGCAGTGCTAACCCGTTGGGCAGACAACAAGAGACCCAGTACTTC; CDR3aa: CSANPLGRQQETQYF
v_gene: TRBV20-1; d_gene: NA; j_gene: TRBJ2-5; abundance: many; CDR3nt: TGCAGTGCTAGAGAAGGTTACAGTCCGGAGACCCAGTACTTC; CDR3aa: CSAREGYSPETQYF
v_gene: TRBV30; d_gene: NA; j_gene: TRBJ1-4; abundance: NA; CDR3nt: TGTGCCTGGAGTCCTGGGGGGGGTAGCGAAAAACTGTTTTTT; CDR3aa: CAWSPGGGSEKLFF
v_gene: TRBV11-1; d_gene: NA; j_gene: TRBJ2-3; abundance: NA; CDR3nt: TGTGCCAGCAGCTTAGGAGGTCTCATGGCAGATACGCAGTATTTT; CDR3aa: CASSLGGLMADTQYF
v_gene: TRBV11-2; d_gene: NA; j_gene: TRBJ2-3; abundance: NA; CDR3nt: TGTGCCAGCAGCCCTAGCGACTTTGGAACGCAGTATTTT; CDR3aa: CASSPSDFGTQYF
v_gene: TRBV6-2/TRBV6-3; d_gene: NA; j_gene: TRBJ2-6; abundance: few; CDR3nt: TGTGCCAGCGTTCGTTACTCTGGGGCCAACGTCCTGACTTTC; CDR3aa: CASVRYSGANVLTF
v_gene: TRBV15; d_gene: NA; j_gene: TRBJ2-1; abundance: NA; CDR3nt: TGTGCCACCAGCAGGACAGCGACGACCTACAATGAGCAGTTCTTC; CDR3aa: CATSRTATTYNEQFF
v_gene: TRBV29-1; d_gene: TRBD2; j_gene: TRBJ2-1; abundance: NA; CDR3nt: TGCAGTGCCGGGGGGGGCAATGAGCAGTTCTTC; CDR3aa: CSAGGGNEQFF
v_gene: TRBV19; d_gene: TRBD1; j_gene: TRBJ2-4; abundance: NA; CDR3nt: TGTGCCAGTAGTATAGAGGGACAGCTAGCCAAAAACATTCAGTACTTC; CDR3aa: CASSIEGQLAKNIQYF
v_gene: TRBV7-2; d_gene: NA; j_gene: TRBJ2-6; abundance: NA; CDR3nt: TGTGCCAGCAGCCCCAGGACAGTCATGGCAAGCTCTGGGGCCAACGTCCTGACTTTC; CDR3aa: CASSPRTVMASSGANVLTF
v_gene: TRBV29-1; d_gene: NA; j_gene: TRBJ2-5; abundance: NA; CDR3nt: TGCAGCGTTGAACCCCGACGGAACAATGAGCAGTACTTC; CDR3aa: CSVEPRRNNEQYF
v_gene: TRBV30; d_gene: NA; j_gene: TRBJ2-6; abundance: few; CDR3nt: TGTGCCTGGAAGTTACAGGGTGGCTCTGGGGCCAACGTCCTGACTTTC; CDR3aa: CAWKLQGGSGANVLTF
v_gene: TRBV3-1; d_gene: TRBD2; j_gene: TRBJ2-5; abundance: few; CDR3nt: TGTGCCAGCAGCCAAGTAACTAGCGGGAGCGGGCAGACCCAGTACTTC; CDR3aa: CASSQVTSGSGQTQYF
v_gene: TRBV5-4; d_gene: NA; j_gene: TRBJ2-5; abundance: NA; CDR3nt: TGTGCCAGCAGCCCCGGGCTCGGGGCCAATGAGCAGTACTTC; CDR3aa: CASSPGLGANEQYF
v_gene: TRBV11-3; d_gene: TRBD2; j_gene: TRBJ2-5; abundance: few; CDR3nt: TGTGCCAGCAGCTTAGAAGAGCGGGAGGGCCTCGTAGAGACCCAGTACTTC; CDR3aa: CASSLEEREGLVETQYF
v_gene: TRBV7-2; d_gene: NA; j_gene: TRBJ2-3; abundance: NA; CDR3nt: TGTGCCAGCAGCTTTGGAGGTGTGACAGATACGCAGTATTTT; CDR3aa: CASSFGGVTDTQYF
v_gene: TRBV10-3; d_gene: TRBD1; j_gene: TRBJ1-1; abundance: once; CDR3nt: TGTGCCATCAGGGCTAGCGGGGACAGGGGATACTCTGAAGCTTTCTTT; CDR3aa: CAIRASGDRGYSEAFF